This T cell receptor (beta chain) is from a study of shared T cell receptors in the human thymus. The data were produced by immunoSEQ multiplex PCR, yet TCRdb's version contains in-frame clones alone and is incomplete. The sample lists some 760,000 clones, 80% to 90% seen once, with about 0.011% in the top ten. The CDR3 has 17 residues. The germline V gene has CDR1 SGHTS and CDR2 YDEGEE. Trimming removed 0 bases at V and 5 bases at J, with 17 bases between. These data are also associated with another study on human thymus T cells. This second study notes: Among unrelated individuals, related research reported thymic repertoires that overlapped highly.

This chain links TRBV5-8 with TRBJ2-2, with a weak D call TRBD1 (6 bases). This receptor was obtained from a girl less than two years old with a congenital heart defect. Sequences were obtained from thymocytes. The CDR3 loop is CASSLGSSGELTGELFF. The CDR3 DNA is TGTGCCAGCAGCTTGGGTTCGTCAGGGGAATTGACCGGGGAGCTGTTTTTT.